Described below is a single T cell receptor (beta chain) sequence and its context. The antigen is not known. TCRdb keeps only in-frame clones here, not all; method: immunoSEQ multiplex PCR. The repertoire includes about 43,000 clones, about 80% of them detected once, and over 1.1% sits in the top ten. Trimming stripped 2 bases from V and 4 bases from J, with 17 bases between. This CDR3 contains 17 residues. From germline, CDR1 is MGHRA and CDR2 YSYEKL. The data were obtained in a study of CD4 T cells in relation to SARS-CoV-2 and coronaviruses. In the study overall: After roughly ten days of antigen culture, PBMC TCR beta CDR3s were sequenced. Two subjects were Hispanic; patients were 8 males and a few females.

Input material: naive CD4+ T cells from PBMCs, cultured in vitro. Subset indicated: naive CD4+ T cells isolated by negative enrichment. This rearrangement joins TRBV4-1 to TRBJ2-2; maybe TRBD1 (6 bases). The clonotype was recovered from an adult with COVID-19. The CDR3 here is CASSQPFSQGRTGELFF. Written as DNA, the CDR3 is TGCGCCAGCAGCCAACCATTTTCACAGGGACGCACCGGGGAGCTGTTTTTT.